What follows describes a single TCR beta chain. The data originate from a study of T cell changes during pregnancy in multiple sclerosis. The CDR3 is made up of 15 amino acids. The V and J ends lost 2 bases and 7 bases, in that order; junction bases with no gene match: 8. Germline V CDR1 and CDR2: MGHRA, YSYEKL. The method was immunoSEQ multiplex PCR; TCRdb's version includes in-frame clones alone and lacks a portion of them. The table has more than 95,000 clones, 90% to 95% seen once. The gene calls are TRBV4-1 and TRBJ1-2, with TRBD1 identical over 9 bases. The TCR comes from a female donor with multiple sclerosis, enrolled in a pregnancy study. The material sequenced was peripheral blood, taken after pregnancy. CDR3 in DNA: TGCGCCAGCAGCCAATTACAGGGGGCAGGGGTTGGCTACACCTTC. Its translation: CASSQLQGAGVGYTF.